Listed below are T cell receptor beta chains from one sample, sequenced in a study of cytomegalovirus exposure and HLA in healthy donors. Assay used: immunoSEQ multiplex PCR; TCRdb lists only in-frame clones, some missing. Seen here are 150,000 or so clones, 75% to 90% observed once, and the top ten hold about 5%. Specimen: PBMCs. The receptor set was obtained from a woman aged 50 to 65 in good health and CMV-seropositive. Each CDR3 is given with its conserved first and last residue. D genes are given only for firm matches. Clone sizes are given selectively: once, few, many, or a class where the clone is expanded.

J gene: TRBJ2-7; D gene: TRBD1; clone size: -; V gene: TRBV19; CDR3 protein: CASSIEGQGAYEQYF; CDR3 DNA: TGTGCCAGTAGTATTGAAGGACAGGGGGCCTACGAGCAGTACTTC
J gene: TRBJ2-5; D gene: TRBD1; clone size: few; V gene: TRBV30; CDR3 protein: CAWRPTGAQETQYF; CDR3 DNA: TGTGCCTGGAGGCCGACAGGGGCTCAAGAGACCCAGTACTTC
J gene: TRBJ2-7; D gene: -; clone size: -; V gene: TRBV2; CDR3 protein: CASSSQGGGYEQYF; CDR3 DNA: TGTGCCAGCAGTTCGCAGGGGGGCGGGTACGAGCAGTACTTC
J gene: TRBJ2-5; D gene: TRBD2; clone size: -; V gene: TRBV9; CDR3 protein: CASSVSGGGAGETQYF; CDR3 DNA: TGTGCCAGCAGCGTCTCCGGCGGGGGGGCGGGAGAGACCCAGTACTTC
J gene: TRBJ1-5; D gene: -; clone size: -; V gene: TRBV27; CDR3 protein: CASSSQIPGYSNQPQHF; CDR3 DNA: TGTGCCAGCAGTTCCCAGATACCGGGGTATAGCAATCAGCCCCAGCATTTT
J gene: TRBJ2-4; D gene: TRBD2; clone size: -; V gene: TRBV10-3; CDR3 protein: CAISESLAGEIAKNIQYF; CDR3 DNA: TGTGCCATCAGTGAGTCTTTAGCGGGGGAGATAGCCAAAAACATTCAGTACTTC
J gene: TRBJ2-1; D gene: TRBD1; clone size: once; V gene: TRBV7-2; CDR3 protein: CASSLNGRGSYNEQFF; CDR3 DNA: TGTGCCAGCAGCTTAAATGGCAGGGGGTCCTACAATGAGCAGTTCTTC
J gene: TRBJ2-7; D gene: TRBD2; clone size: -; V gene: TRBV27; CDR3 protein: CASSWMGLAGAYEQYF; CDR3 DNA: TGTGCCAGCAGTTGGATGGGACTAGCGGGGGCCTACGAGCAGTACTTC
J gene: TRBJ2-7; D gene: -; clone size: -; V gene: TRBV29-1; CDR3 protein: CSALGGGRSSYEQYF; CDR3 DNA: TGCAGCGCCTTGGGAGGTGGGAGAAGCTCCTACGAGCAGTACTTC
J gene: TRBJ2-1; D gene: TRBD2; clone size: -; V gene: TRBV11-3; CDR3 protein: CASSLELAGGYNEQFF; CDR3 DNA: TGTGCCAGCAGCTTAGAACTAGCGGGAGGCTACAATGAGCAGTTCTTC
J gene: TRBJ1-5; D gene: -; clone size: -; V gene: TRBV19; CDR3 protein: CASSIRGSNQPQHF; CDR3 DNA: TGTGCCAGTAGTATTAGAGGTTCTAATCAGCCCCAGCATTTT
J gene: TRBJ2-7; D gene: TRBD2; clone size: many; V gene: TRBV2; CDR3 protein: CASSEIAGSYEQYF; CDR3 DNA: TGTGCCAGCAGTGAAATAGCGGGATCCTACGAGCAGTACTTC
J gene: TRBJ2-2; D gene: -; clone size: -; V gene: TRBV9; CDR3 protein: CASSGGSTGELFF; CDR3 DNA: TGTGCCAGCAGTGGAGGGTCCACCGGGGAGCTGTTTTTT
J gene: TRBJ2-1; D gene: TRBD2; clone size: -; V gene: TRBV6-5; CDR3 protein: CASRTGLAGGNEQFF; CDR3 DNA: TGTGCCAGCAGGACGGGACTAGCGGGAGGAAATGAGCAGTTCTTC
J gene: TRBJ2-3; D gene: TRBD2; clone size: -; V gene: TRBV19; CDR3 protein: CASSISPGLAGPLRTDTQYF; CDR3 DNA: TGTGCCAGTAGTATATCCCCGGGGCTAGCGGGACCTCTTCGCACAGATACGCAGTATTTT
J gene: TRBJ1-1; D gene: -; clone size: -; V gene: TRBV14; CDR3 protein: CASSRQSGVTEAFF; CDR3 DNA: TGTGCCAGCAGTCGACAGTCGGGGGTCACTGAAGCTTTCTTT
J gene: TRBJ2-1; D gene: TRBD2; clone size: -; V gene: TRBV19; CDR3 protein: CASSIERGGLYNEQFF; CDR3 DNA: TGTGCCAGTAGTATCGAGCGGGGGGGCCTGTACAATGAGCAGTTCTTC
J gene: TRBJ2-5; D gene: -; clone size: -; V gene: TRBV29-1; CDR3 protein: CSVLLQRTDQETQYF; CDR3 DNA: TGCAGCGTTTTACTCCAGCGGACAGACCAAGAGACCCAGTACTTC
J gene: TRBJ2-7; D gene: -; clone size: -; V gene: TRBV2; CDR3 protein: CASSVQGEAYEQYF; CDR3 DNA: TGTGCCAGCAGTGTTCAGGGGGAGGCCTACGAGCAGTACTTC
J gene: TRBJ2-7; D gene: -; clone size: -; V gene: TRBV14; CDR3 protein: CASSQVRAYEQYF; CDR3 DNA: TGTGCCAGCAGCCAAGTAAGAGCCTACGAGCAGTACTTC
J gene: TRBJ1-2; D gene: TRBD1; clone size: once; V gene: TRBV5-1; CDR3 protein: CASSADTGDYGYTF; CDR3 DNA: TGCGCCAGCAGCGCAGACACAGGGGACTATGGCTACACCTTC
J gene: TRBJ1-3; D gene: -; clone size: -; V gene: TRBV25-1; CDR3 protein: CASTMVGQLISGNTIYF; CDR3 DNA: TGTGCCAGCACCATGGTTGGGCAGCTGATCTCTGGAAACACCATATATTTT
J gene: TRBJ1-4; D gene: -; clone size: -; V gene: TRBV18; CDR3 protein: CASSPEINEKLFF; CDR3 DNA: TGTGCCAGCTCACCCGAGATTAATGAAAAACTGTTTTTT
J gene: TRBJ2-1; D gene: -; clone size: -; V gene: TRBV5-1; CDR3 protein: CASSLGPGNNEQFF; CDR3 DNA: TGCGCCAGCAGCTTGGGTCCGGGGAACAATGAGCAGTTCTTC
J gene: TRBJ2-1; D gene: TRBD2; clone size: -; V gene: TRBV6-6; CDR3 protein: CASSYSGSYNEQFF; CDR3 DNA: TGTGCCAGCAGTTACAGCGGGAGCTACAATGAGCAGTTCTTC
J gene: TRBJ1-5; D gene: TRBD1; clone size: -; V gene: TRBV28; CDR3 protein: CASSPGDRNQPQHF; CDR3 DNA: TGTGCCAGCAGTCCTGGGGACAGGAATCAGCCCCAGCATTTT
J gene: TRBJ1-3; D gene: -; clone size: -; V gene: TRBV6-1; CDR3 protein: CASSSHGNTIYF; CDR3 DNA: TGTGCCAGCAGCTCACATGGAAACACCATATATTTT
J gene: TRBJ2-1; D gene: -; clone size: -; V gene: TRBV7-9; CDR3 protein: CASSRGNEQFF; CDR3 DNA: TGTGCCAGCAGCCGAGGGAATGAGCAGTTCTTC
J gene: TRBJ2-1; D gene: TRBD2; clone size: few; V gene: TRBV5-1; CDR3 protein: CASSLAGGTYNEQFF; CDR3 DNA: TGCGCCAGCAGCTTGGCGGGGGGGACCTACAATGAGCAGTTCTTC
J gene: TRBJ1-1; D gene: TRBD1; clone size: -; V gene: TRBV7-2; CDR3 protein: CASSLKGRGQRTEAFF; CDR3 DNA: TGTGCCAGCAGCCTAAAGGGCAGGGGGCAACGAACTGAAGCTTTCTTT
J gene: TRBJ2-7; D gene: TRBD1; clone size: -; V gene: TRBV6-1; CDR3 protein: CASNSGTGTYEQYF; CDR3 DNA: TGTGCCAGCAACTCCGGGACAGGGACTTACGAGCAGTACTTC
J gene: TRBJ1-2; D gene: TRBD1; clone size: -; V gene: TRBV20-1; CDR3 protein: CSVGDRDGYTF; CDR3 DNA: TGCAGTGTTGGGGACAGGGATGGCTACACCTTC